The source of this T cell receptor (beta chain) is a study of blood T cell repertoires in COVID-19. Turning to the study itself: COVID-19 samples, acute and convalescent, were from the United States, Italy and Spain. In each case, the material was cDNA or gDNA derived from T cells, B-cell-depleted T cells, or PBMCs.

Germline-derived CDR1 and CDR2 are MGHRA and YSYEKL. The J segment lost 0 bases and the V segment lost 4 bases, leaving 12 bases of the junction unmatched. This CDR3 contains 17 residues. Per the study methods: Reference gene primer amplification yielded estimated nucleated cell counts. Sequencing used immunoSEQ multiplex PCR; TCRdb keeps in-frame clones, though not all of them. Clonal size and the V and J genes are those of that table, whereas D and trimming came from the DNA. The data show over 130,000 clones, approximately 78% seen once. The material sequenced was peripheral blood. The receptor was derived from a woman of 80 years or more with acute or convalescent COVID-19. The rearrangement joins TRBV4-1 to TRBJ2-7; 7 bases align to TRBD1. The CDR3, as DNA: TGCGCCAGCAGCCGCCTACCGGGACAGCAGAGCTCCTACGAGCAGTACTTC. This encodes CASSRLPGQQSSYEQYF.